This TCR beta chain was captured in a study of T cell changes during pregnancy in multiple sclerosis. Profiling relied on immunoSEQ multiplex PCR, and the TCRdb table lists in-frame clones only, not all of them. This table holds roughly 40,000 clones, about 90% found once. V lost 7 bases and J lost 4; bases outside the gene matches: 15. The CDR3 has 16 residues. CDR1 and CDR2 (germline): SGHNT, YYREEE (reference sequence). The chain recombines TRBV5-4 with TRBJ2-5; 8 bases match TRBD2. Here the sequenced sample was CD4+ T cells from peripheral blood mononuclear cells, taken before pregnancy. This receptor was obtained from a female donor with multiple sclerosis, enrolled in a pregnancy study. The CDR3 sequence is CASGKSGGRFGETQYF. The CDR3 DNA is TGTGCCAGCGGCAAATCGGGGGGGAGGTTTGGAGAGACCCAGTACTTC.